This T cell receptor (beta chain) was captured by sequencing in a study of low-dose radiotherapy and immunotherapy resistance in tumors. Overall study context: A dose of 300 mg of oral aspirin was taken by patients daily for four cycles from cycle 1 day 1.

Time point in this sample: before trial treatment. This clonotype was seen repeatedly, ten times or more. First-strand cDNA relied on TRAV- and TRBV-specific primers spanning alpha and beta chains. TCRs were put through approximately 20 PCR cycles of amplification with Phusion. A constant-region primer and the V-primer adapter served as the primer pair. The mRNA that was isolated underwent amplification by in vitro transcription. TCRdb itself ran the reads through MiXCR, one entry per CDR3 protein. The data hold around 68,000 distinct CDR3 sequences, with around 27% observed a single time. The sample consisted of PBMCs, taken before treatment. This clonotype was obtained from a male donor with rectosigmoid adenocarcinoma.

Here the CDR3 reads CASIDPGYRRGYTF. Written as DNA, the CDR3 is TGTGCCAGCATTGACCCGGGGTACAGGCGAGGCTACACCTTC. The chain is built from TRBV6-6 and TRBJ1-2, with a weak D call TRBD1 (5 bases). CDR3 length: 14 amino acids. The germline V and J ends were trimmed by 7 bases and 8 bases, with 20 bases remaining between them. CDR1 and CDR2 (germline): MNHNY, SVGAGI (reference sequence).